The 17 T cell receptor beta chains below all came from one sample that was sequenced in a study of T cells in Graves' hyperthyroidism and ophthalmopathy. The investigators amplified TCR beta CDR3 regions from RNA transcripts. Using the HTBI primer set, a first-round RT-PCR was run on the TCR CDR3. TCRdb redid the calling of the multiplex PCR reads with MiXCR, one entry per CDR3 protein. In the table there are around 450,000 distinct CDR3 sequences, approximately 14% of which are singletons. Sequencing was performed on blood. The receptors come from a woman in her late teens or twenties with Graves' hyperthyroidism.

The V gene is TRBV6-6, the J gene TRBJ2-3; 7 bases line up with TRBD2. Germline assignment: CDR1 MNHNY and CDR2 SVGAGI (reference sequence). This CDR3 contains 15 residues. V lost 2 bases to trimming and J lost 1 base; unmatched junction nucleotides: 3. Written as DNA, the CDR3 is TGTGCCAGCAGTTACATGGGGGGGGGCACAGATACGCAGTATTTT. Translation: CASSYMGGGTDTQYF.

V and J are TRBV7-4 and TRBJ2-6; tentative D call: TRBD1 (6 bases). The V end was cut by 5 bases, the J end by 3 bases, with 23 bases between. The CDR3 has 19 residues. Germline V gene data show CDR1 as SGHVT and CDR2 as SQSDAQ. This CDR3 is CASSLEGIHRENGANVLTF. In DNA form, the CDR3 reads TGTGCCAGCAGCCTAGAGGGGATTCACAGGGAGAATGGGGCCAACGTCCTGACTTTC.

V usage is TRBV2 and J usage is TRBJ1-5; no clear D. The CDR3 is made up of 14 amino acids. Trimming removed 2 bases from V and 0 bases from J, with 5 bases in between. CDR1 is SNHLY and CDR2 is FYNNEI in the germline V gene. In DNA, the CDR3 is TGTGCCAGCAGTGAAACCTCTAGCAATCAGCCCCAGCATTTT. Translating gives CASSETSSNQPQHF. The whole variable domain, filled in from reference TRBV2 and TRBJ1-5, reads EPEVTQTPSHQVTQMGQEVILRCVPISNHLYFYWYRQILGQKVEFLVSFYNNEISEKSEIFDDQFSVERPDGSNFTLKIRSTKLEDSAMYFCASSETSSNQPQHFGDGTRLSIL.

There are many counts of this clonotype. The gene calls are TRBV27 and TRBJ2-1; the D is unclear. The CDR3 length is 12 residues. CDR1 is MNHEY and CDR2 is SMNVEV in the germline V gene (reference sequence). With 1 base removed from V and 6 bases from J, the gap between germline ends came to 4 bases. The CDR3 region has the DNA TGTGCCAGCAGTTTATACGGCAATGAGCAGTTCTTC. Translation: CASSLYGNEQFF.

This clonotype was recorded many times. The chain uses TRBV7-3 and TRBJ1-4; tentative D call: TRBD1 (5 bases). Germline V gives CDR1 SGHTA, CDR2 FQGTGA. Trimming took off 5 bases at V and 8 bases at J, with 12 bases between the two ends. This CDR3 region has 13 residues. As DNA, the CDR3 is TGTGCCAGCAGCCCGGGGGTGGGGGAAAAACTGTTTTTT. This gives the protein CASSPGVGEKLFF.

This clonotype was counted only a few times. The V call is TRBV3-1, the J call TRBJ2-1, with 13 nucleotides matching TRBD2. The CDR3 sequence is 17 residues long. Germline CDR1 and CDR2: LGHDT and YNNKEL (reference sequence). Trimming removed 3 bases from V and 0 bases from J; junction bases left unmatched: 2. CDR3 in DNA: TGTGCCAGCAGCCAGGGACTAGCGGGGAGCTCCTACAATGAGCAGTTCTTC. This translates into CASSQGLAGSSYNEQFF.

This clonotype appeared many times. This rearrangement joins TRBV28 to TRBJ1-1, with no clear D. This CDR3 region has 13 residues. Germline assignment: CDR1 MDHEN and CDR2 SYDVKM. The V end was cut by 3 bases, the J end by 2 bases, with 7 bases between. The CDR3 sequence is CASSLFSNTEAFF. CDR3 nucleotide sequence: TGTGCCAGCAGTTTGTTTTCAAACACTGAAGCTTTCTTT.

The table lists this clonotype with many counts. The CDR3 DNA follows: TGTGCCAGCATCCCCGAGCCTTCCTACGAGCAGTACTTC. It is translated as CASIPEPSYEQYF. The rearrangement joins TRBV12-3 or TRBV12-4 to TRBJ2-7; D is unclear. Trimming took 7 bases from V and 1 from J, leaving 11 bases between them. The CDR3 covers 13 residues.

This clonotype was recorded many times. The chain has TRBV20-1 and TRBJ2-5, with 9 nucleotides matching TRBD1. CDR1 and CDR2 from the germline V gene are DFQATT and SNEGSKA (reference sequence). The CDR3 consists of 13 residues. After removal of 6 bases from V and 4 bases from J, the junction contained 6 bases not matched to a gene. CDR3: CSAHTGGRETQYF. The CDR3 region has the DNA TGCAGTGCCCACACAGGGGGCCGAGAGACCCAGTACTTC.

This clonotype was found many times. The V gene is TRBV12-3 or TRBV12-4, the J gene TRBJ2-7; D unclear. Trimming stripped 5 bases from V and 2 bases from J, with 7 bases between. This CDR3 region has 12 residues. DNA for the CDR3: TGTGCCAGCAGTACGGTGGCCTACGAGCAGTACTTC. Translating it yields CASSTVAYEQYF.

This clonotype appeared a few times. The V and J genes are TRBV20-1 and TRBJ2-3; TRBD2 matches at 10 bases. V shed 5 bases and J 5 bases; nucleotides not matched to a gene: 4. The CDR3 runs 13 residues. Looked up from germline, CDR1 is DFQATT and CDR2 is SNEGSKA (reference sequence). In DNA form, the CDR3 reads TGCAGTGCTGAAATAGCGGGAGGAGATACGCAGTATTTT. Its protein is CSAEIAGGDTQYF.

This clonotype was detected only a few times. This rearrangement joins TRBV11-2 to TRBJ2-6; D possibly corresponds to TRBD2 (5 bases). With 5 bases removed from V and 3 bases from J, the gap between germline ends came to 14 bases. This CDR3 contains 16 residues. Germline CDR1 SGHAT, CDR2 FQNNGV. The CDR3 loop reads CASSHTGIGGANVLTF. CDR3 sequence (DNA): TGTGCCAGCAGCCATACGGGGATCGGTGGGGCCAACGTCCTGACTTTC.

This clonotype was counted ten times or more. The V call is TRBV7-3, the J call TRBJ2-1; tentatively, D is TRBD2 (6 bases). Germline-derived CDR1 and CDR2 are SGHTA and FQGTGA. The CDR3 contains 17 residues. Trimming shortened V by 1 base and J by 3 bases, and 16 bases separated the two germline ends. CDR3 DNA sequence: TGTGCCAGCAGCTTAATGGGTCGGGGGACGATCTACAATGAGCAGTTCTTC. This encodes CASSLMGRGTIYNEQFF.

The V and J genes are TRBV14 and TRBJ1-1; unclear D gene. Germline V gene lookup returns CDR1 SGHDN and CDR2 FVKESK. Between the trimmed V and J ends, which lost 0 bases and 8 bases, there was a span of 10 bases. The CDR3 has 13 amino acids. In nucleotides, the CDR3 is TGTGCCAGCAGCCAAGATATGATGCACGAAGCTTTCTTT. It translates to CASSQDMMHEAFF.

This clonotype turned up a few times. V and J are TRBV19 and TRBJ2-3; perhaps TRBD2 as D (6 bases). The CDR3 is 12 amino acids. Trimming cost V 11 bases and J 0 bases, with 9 bases left between them. Germline V lookup: CDR1 LNHDA, CDR2 SQIVND (reference sequence). The CDR3 nucleotides read TGTGCCGGGGGGATTAGCACAGATACGCAGTATTTT. Its protein is CAGGISTDTQYF.

This clonotype was seen many times. This chain joins TRBV6-2 or TRBV6-3 and TRBJ2-3; TRBD1 aligns across 10 bases. Germline lookup yields CDR1 MNHEY and CDR2 SVGEGT. V shed 6 bases, J shed 5 bases, and the junction held 11 bases outside the gene matches. The CDR3 is 16 amino acids. The CDR3 is CASSMTGGANRDTQYF. In DNA, the CDR3 is TGTGCCAGCAGCATGACAGGGGGCGCGAATAGAGATACGCAGTATTTT.

Here the CDR3 reads CASSVEGRGGTDTQYF. DNA of the CDR3: TGTGCCAGCAGCGTAGAGGGCAGGGGAGGCACAGATACGCAGTATTTT. J is TRBJ2-3 and V is TRBV9, with D perhaps TRBD1 (6 bases). CDR1 and CDR2 (germline): SGDLS, YYNGEE. Trimming shortened V by 0 bases and J by 1 base, and 12 bases separated the two germline ends. This CDR3 has 16 amino acids.